This TCR beta chain was documented in a study of OX40 agonist ivuxolimab in advanced cancers. Whole-study findings and limits: The specificity for antigen of the expanded peripheral T cells was not determined.

The method was immunoSEQ multiplex PCR; TCRdb's version includes in-frame clones alone and lacks a portion of them. Of about 73,000 clones detected, about 90% appear once; the ten largest clones hold under 0.9%. Trimming left V 3 bases short and J 5 bases short, with 17 bases between. The CDR3 loop spans 16 amino acids. CDR1 and CDR2 from the germline V gene are SGDLS and YYNGEE. As concerns this clone: Its target is unknown.

The sequence derives from an adult with an advanced solid tumor such as melanoma, head and neck, liver or kidney cancer. The sample here was CD4+ or CD8+ T cells sorted from blood, taken in a trial of the OX40 agonist ivuxolimab. The gene calls are TRBV9 and TRBJ1-4, with D unresolved. In DNA, the CDR3 is TGTGCCAGCAGCGGACCTGCCCACGGGGAGAATGAAAAACTGTTTTTT. Protein: CASSGPAHGENEKLFF.